This TCR beta chain was captured in a study of cytomegalovirus exposure and HLA in healthy donors. Study-wide findings and caveats: The classifier reportedly diagnosed cytomegalovirus status with high specificity and sensitivity. Among TCR sequences, most were rare, though some public TCRs appeared in many donors.

Note on this clone: No antigen is known for it.

Profiled with immunoSEQ multiplex PCR; TCRdb holds only in-frame clones, not every one. The sample holds about 200,000 clones; approximately 87% are singletons and the top ten take 4.5% to 6%. Germline V gene data show CDR1 as LGHNA and CDR2 as YNFKEQ. V lost 5 bases to trimming and J lost 7 bases; unmatched junction nucleotides: 10. The CDR3 is made up of 15 amino acids. The chain joins TRBV4-2 to TRBJ2-1, with 8 bases matching TRBD2. The TCR originated in a woman aged 18-35 years in good health and CMV-seronegative. Sequencing input: PBMCs. CDR3 sequence reads: CASSSSTGGRNEQFF. In DNA, the CDR3 is TGTGCCAGCAGCAGTTCAACGGGAGGGCGGAATGAGCAGTTCTTC.